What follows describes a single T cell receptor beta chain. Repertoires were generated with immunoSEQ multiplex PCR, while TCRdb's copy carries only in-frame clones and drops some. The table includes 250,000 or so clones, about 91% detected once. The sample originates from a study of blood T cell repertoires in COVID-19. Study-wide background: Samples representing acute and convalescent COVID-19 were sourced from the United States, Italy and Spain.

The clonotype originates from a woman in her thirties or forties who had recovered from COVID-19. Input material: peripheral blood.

CDR3: CASSADSYSGNTIYF. The CDR3 bases are TGTGCCAGCAGTGCGGACAGTTACTCTGGAAACACCATATATTTT. The chain combines TRBV27 with TRBJ1-3, with D possibly being TRBD1 (6 bases). CDR3 length equals 15 residues. Per germline, CDR1 MNHEY and CDR2 SMNVEV (reference sequence). Trimming took 5 bases from V and 0 from J, leaving 11 bases between them.